Here is one T cell receptor (beta chain) with its context. The antigen remains undetermined. The sample is drawn from a study of early stage breast cancer tumors. Study-wide background: About 80% of the 16 invasive tumors were ER+, PR+ and HER2-. The ER+/PR+/HER2- tumors included roughly eight ductal and a few lobular carcinomas.

The V gene's germline CDR1 is MNHEY and CDR2 SVGAGI. The CDR3 has 14 residues. V gave up 5 bases and J gave up 7 bases; unmatched junction bases: 9. Study-wide results and limits: Unsorted bulk genomic DNA sequencing lacked pairing and functional marker data.

Only in-frame clones appear in the TCRdb table, and some are missing; sequencing was by immunoSEQ multiplex PCR. The sample holds tens of thousands of clones, roughly four fifths seen once. This receptor was identified in a person aged 50 to 59 with breast cancer. The V call is TRBV6-5, the J call TRBJ2-7; 9 bases are shared with TRBD1. Input material: blood. CDR3 coding DNA: TGTGCCAGCAGTAATCTACAGGGGGCGATTGAGCAGTACTTC. Residues: CASSNLQGAIEQYF.